The present T cell receptor (beta chain) was sequenced within a study of blood T cells in healthy people across ages (dated by TCRdb to 2013 to 2016). Notes on the research overall: In model experiments, roughly one uniquely barcoded TCR beta cDNA molecule per two T cells was captured by template switching. Using deep sequencing normalized with unique cDNA molecular identifiers, the study measured how TCR beta repertoire diversity changes with age. Donors were grouped into four age groups: young (average 16 years), middle-aged (around 39), aged (approximately 58) and long-lived (roughly 80). To avoid experimental bias, donors of different ages were spread randomly across the sequencing lanes. Two additional independent replicas of 1 million unique cDNA reads from the same blood draw were analyzed for two donors (one aged 18 to 30 and one aged 80 or older). Results and caveats for the whole study, not just this receptor: Observed TCR beta diversity per million T cells fell roughly linearly with age, and a significant reduction was already apparent by age approximately 40. Donor CMV infection status was unknown, potentially confounding age-related changes in expanded clonotypes. Because profiling used bulk unsorted PBMCs, naive and antigen-experienced compartments could not be compared conclusively. Compared with the aged group, more naive CD4+ T cells, fewer expanded clones and increased TCR diversity were shown by the long-lived group, suggesting age selection. Total diversity estimates from one million sequenced T cells were considered lower bounds and underestimates. A strong correlation was found between observed TCR beta diversity and the percentage of naive T cells measured by flow cytometry.

V is pared back by 0 bases and J by 8 bases, with 14 bases lying between the germline termini. From a lookup of the germline V gene (reference sequence), CDR1 and CDR2 are SGHKS and YYEKEE. Inclusive of the bounding cysteine and phenylalanine, the CDR3 is 15 residues long. Of the read, only the CDR3 DNA is kept; its 45 bases are in frame from base 1. Libraries were prepared through 5' RACE. Sequenced using an Illumina HiSeq 2500. The second PCR ran for about 6 to 11 cycles and used a J-beta primer mix along with a sample-barcoded 5' primer. A template-switch 5' adaptor carrying 12 random nucleotides introduced a unique molecular identifier onto each TCR beta cDNA molecule. Each sample yielded at least 2.5 million CDR3-containing paired-end reads. The Mint cDNA synthesis kit, primed by a TRBC-specific oligonucleotide, was used to synthesize first-strand cDNA from all RNA. All cDNA was treated with uracil-DNA glycosylase and then went through a first 18-cycle PCR with the universal primers M1SS and BC2_uni_R. In the original analysis: For normalization, 1 million high-quality reads, each with a distinct molecular identifier, were randomly selected from each sample. Instead of being binned into consensus sequences, reads with shared molecular identifiers were discarded. MiTCR, with a Q25 quality threshold and the strictest error-elimination algorithm, was used for CDR3 identification, clonotype clustering and error correction. A nonparametric unseen species model using Euler transformation provided a lower-bound estimate of total TCR beta diversity. The public sequencing data were trimmed at Q25 with fastp and processed into clonotypes with MiXCR by TCRdb, which kept only in-frame beta chains. For every CDR3 protein sequence, its rows merge into one entry that carries the most common genes and DNA. The V and J calls follow TCRdb's processing rather than the paper's. The sample table lists 1.5 million to 2 million distinct CDR3 sequences, about 49% of them with a count of one. Jointly, the top ten make up approximately 2% of the sample.

With regard to this clonotype: No antigen is known for it. Base qualities are not at hand, and no much larger clone is one base apart.

Systemically healthy Caucasian individuals from Russia, 35 to 50 in total and aged about 6 to 100 years, were included as donors. Roughly 9.5 milliliters of peripheral blood were drawn from each donor into EDTA-treated Vacutainer tubes. Ficoll-Paque density-gradient centrifugation was used to isolate PBMCs, with at least 6.5 million per sample. Trizol reagent was used to extract total RNA from the PBMCs, yielding at least 5.5 micrograms per sample. For every donor, an aliquot of PBMCs went through flow cytometry to measure the percentages of naive CD45RAhigh/CD27high T cells. This receptor chain uses TRBV5-5 and TRBJ1-4, with the identity of the D gene unclear. The sample comprised blood. This TCR was sampled from a woman in her thirties or forties in good health. Here the CDR3 is given as CASSLDGRTGEKLFF. Here is the DNA: TGTGCCAGCAGCTTGGATGGTCGAACCGGCGAAAAACTGTTTTTT. Joined to the reference TRBV5-5 and TRBJ1-4 proteins, this CDR3 gives the full variable domain: DAGVTQSPTHLIKTRGQQVTLRCSPISGHKSVSWYQQVLGQGPQFIFQYYEKEERGRGNFPDRFSARQFPNYSSELNVNALLLGDSALYLCASSLDGRTGEKLFFGSGTQLSVL.